The clone carrying this T cell receptor (beta chain) was observed a handful of times. What it binds is unknown. This sample stems from a study of regulatory T cells in long-lasting Graves disease. V gave up 6 bases and J gave up 0 bases; unmatched junction bases: 9. CDR1 MDHEN and CDR2 SYDVKM come from the germline V gene. CDR3 size: 18 residues. Time point defined: newly diagnosed GD, antithyroid drugs for less than 3 months. From PBMCs, RNA was extracted and then used to make the TCR library. According to the study, TCR beta libraries were built with iRepertoire HTBI primers and CDR3-region Arm-PCR. Using its own MiXCR run on the multiplex PCR reads, TCRdb lists one record per CDR3 protein. The sample has 600,000 to 650,000 distinct CDR3 sequences, around 17% seen once. Study-wide results and caveats: Lower TCR diversity was seen in persistent Graves' patients than in newly diagnosed ones. Gene preferences differed: TRBV28, TRBJ1-2, TRBJ2-5 in persistent cases.

In addition, the sample was reused for a study of T cells in Graves' hyperthyroidism and ophthalmopathy. In that study: The HTBI primer set was used in a first-round RT-PCR of the TCR CDR3.

The clonotype originates from a woman aged 25 to 39 with Graves disease. This chain links TRBV28 with TRBJ2-1; 12 bases map to TRBD2. This material consisted of peripheral blood mononuclear cells (PBMCs), taken at new diagnosis, from a patient treated with antithyroid drugs. DNA of the CDR3: TGTGCCAGCAGGCCCGGGACTAGCGGGCCTAGCTCCTACAATGAGCAGTTCTTC. Translating gives CASRPGTSGPSSYNEQFF.